This T cell receptor beta chain was identified in a study of T cell changes during pregnancy in multiple sclerosis. Trimming removed 5 bases from V and 0 bases from J, with 11 bases in between. CDR1 SGHVS and CDR2 FNYEAQ come from the germline V gene. This CDR3 region has 15 residues. Data came from immunoSEQ multiplex PCR; TCRdb stores just in-frame clones and leaves some out. Seen here are 100,000 to 140,000 clones, roughly 92% observed once, and the top ten hold 0.78%. A few counts support this clone. The sequenced sample was peripheral blood, obtained in the third trimester of pregnancy. The chain carries TRBV7-6 and TRBJ1-3; D is unresolved. The TCR was taken from a female donor in good health, enrolled as a control in a pregnancy study. The CDR3, as DNA: TGTGCCAGCAGCCCTGGGCCGCTCTCTGGAAACACCATATATTTT. Amino acid sequence: CASSPGPLSGNTIYF.